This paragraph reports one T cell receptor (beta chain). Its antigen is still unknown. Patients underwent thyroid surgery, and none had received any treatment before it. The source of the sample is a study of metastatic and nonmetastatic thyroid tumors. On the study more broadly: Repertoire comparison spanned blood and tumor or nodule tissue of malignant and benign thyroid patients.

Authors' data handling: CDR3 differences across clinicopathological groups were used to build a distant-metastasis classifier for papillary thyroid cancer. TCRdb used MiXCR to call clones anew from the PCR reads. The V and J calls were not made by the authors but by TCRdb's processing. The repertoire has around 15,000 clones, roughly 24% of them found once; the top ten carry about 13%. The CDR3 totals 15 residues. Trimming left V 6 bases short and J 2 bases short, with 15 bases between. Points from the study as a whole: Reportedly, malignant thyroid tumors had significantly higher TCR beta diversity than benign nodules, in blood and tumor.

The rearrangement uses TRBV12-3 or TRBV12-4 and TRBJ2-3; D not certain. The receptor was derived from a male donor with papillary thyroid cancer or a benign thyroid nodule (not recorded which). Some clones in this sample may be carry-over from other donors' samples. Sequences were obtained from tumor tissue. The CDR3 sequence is CASSPLVGPTDTQYF. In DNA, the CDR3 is TGTGCCAGCAGCCCCCTCGTTGGGCCCACAGATACGCAGTATTTT.